The 28 T cell receptor beta chains listed next were all sequenced from one sample in a study of blood T cell repertoires in COVID-19 (dated by TCRdb to the early 2020s). Library preparation was by the immunoSEQ multiplex PCR assay. Imported from immuneACCESS, the table was reduced by TCRdb to in-frame sequences with V and J called. These copies leave out some clones; in studies compared against another copy, an unresolved V gene accounts for under half, and the cause of the remainder is not known. This sample comprises over 200,000 clones, about 85% of them detected only once. The ten most abundant clones make up about a tenth of the sample. Sequenced material: PBMCs or T cells enriched from blood (not recorded which). The receptors here all came from a man in his thirties or forties who had recovered from COVID-19.

About this clone: The junction and the germline gene differ at one end; a read error may be behind it. This rearrangement joins TRBV10-3 to TRBJ2-7; D is possibly TRBD2 (7 bases). The CDR3 is made up of 15 amino acids. CDR1 ENHRY and CDR2 SYGVKD come from the germline V gene. CDR3 in amino acids: CATSTTAGASYEQYF. Here the CDR3 DNA reads TGTGCCACCAGTACGACTGCGGGGGCGTCCTACGAGCAGTACTTC.

The V and J genes are TRBV5-1 and TRBJ1-2; no firm D call. With 0 bases removed from V and 3 bases from J, the gap between germline ends came to 9 bases. CDR1 SGHRS and CDR2 YFSETQ come from the germline V gene. The CDR3 totals 14 residues. CDR3 DNA sequence: TGCGCCAGCAGCTTGGAGGCACAGCACTATGGCTACACCTTC. As protein: CASSLEAQHYGYTF.

V usage is TRBV5-1 and J usage is TRBJ2-3, with 9 bases that match TRBD2. Germline trimming cut 8 bases from V and 4 bases from J; bases unmatched to any gene: 11. The germline CDR1 and CDR2 sequences are SGHRS and YFSETQ. The CDR3 has 15 amino acids. The CDR3 DNA reads TGCGCCAGTATCCTAGGCGGGAGGGCATCAGATACGCAGTATTTT. It translates to CASILGGRASDTQYF.

The V gene is TRBV28, the J gene TRBJ1-1; the D gene is possibly TRBD1 (5 bases). The germline CDR1 and CDR2 sequences are MDHEN and SYDVKM. The V end lost 6 bases, the J end lost 6 bases, and 17 bases lay between the germline ends. There are 14 residues in the CDR3. CDR3 sequence reads: CASSFTGQGPEAFF. Written as DNA, the CDR3 is TGTGCCAGCAGCTTTACAGGCCAGGGCCCTGAAGCTTTCTTT.

The V gene is TRBV12-3 or TRBV12-4, the J gene TRBJ2-7, with D possibly being TRBD1 (5 bases). There are 13 residues in the CDR3. Trimming shortened V by 3 bases and J by 4 bases, and 10 bases separated the two germline ends. The CDR3 sequence is CASSLAGKYEQYF. In DNA, the CDR3 is TGTGCCAGCAGTTTGGCAGGGAAATACGAGCAGTACTTC.

The gene calls are TRBV5-6 and TRBJ1-6; 9 bases match TRBD1. This CDR3 has 15 residues. Germline V gives CDR1 SGHDT, CDR2 YYEEEE. Trimming took 1 base from V and 8 from J; bases not matched to a gene: 4. The CDR3 sequence: CASSLNRGRDSPLHF. The CDR3, as DNA: TGTGCCAGCAGCTTGAACAGGGGGCGCGATTCACCCCTCCACTTT. Together with reference TRBV5-6 and TRBJ1-6, the CDR3 gives the full variable domain: DAGVTQSPTHLIKTRGQQVTLRCSPKSGHDTVSWYQQALGQGPQFIFQYYEEEERQRGNFPDRFSGHQFPNYSSELNVNALLLGDSALYLCASSLNRGRDSPLHFGNGTRLTVT.

The rearrangement uses TRBV28 and TRBJ2-3; 7 bases align to TRBD2. The germline V gene encodes CDR1 MDHEN and CDR2 SYDVKM. This CDR3 comprises 16 residues. V was clipped by 1 base and J by 3 bases; unmatched bases: 7. This chain's CDR3 is CASSLFNGGSTDTQYF. CDR3 in DNA: TGTGCCAGCAGTTTATTTAATGGCGGGAGTACAGATACGCAGTATTTT.

The chain recombines TRBV15 with TRBJ2-2; D is uncertain. Germline V gives CDR1 LNHNV, CDR2 YYDKDF (reference sequence). Trimming left V 2 bases short and J 7 bases short, with 11 bases between. CDR3 length: 14 amino acids. The CDR3 protein is CATSRSDSLGELFF. The CDR3, as DNA: TGTGCCACCAGCAGATCTGACTCCCTCGGGGAGCTGTTTTTT.

The gene calls are TRBV4-2 and TRBJ1-2; D is uncertain. Germline CDR1 and CDR2: LGHNA and YNFKEQ. The CDR3 is made up of 16 amino acids. The V end was cut by 1 base, the J end by 5 bases, with 17 bases between. CDR3 bases: TGTGCCAGCAGCCAAGGTGGGAGTATCGGATTTTATGGCTACACCTTC. Translating gives CASSQGGSIGFYGYTF.

The rearrangement uses TRBV19 and TRBJ1-4, with 11 bases aligning to TRBD1. The CDR3 has 14 amino acids. Germline CDR1 LNHDA, CDR2 SQIVND (reference sequence). J lost 8 bases, V lost 4 bases, and 3 bases had no gene match. This chain's CDR3 is CASSTGTGGEKLFF. The CDR3 bases are TGTGCCAGTAGTACCGGGACAGGGGGAGAAAAACTGTTTTTT.

This chain joins TRBV25-1 and TRBJ1-4; the D gene is possibly TRBD1 (5 bases). V lost 7 bases and J 11 bases, leaving 11 bases between the germline ends. Germline V CDR1 and CDR2: MGHDK, SYGVNS. This CDR3 is 11 amino acids long. CDR3 DNA: TGTGCCAGCAAAGTGTCAGGGAAACTGTTTTTT. Protein: CASKVSGKLFF. Full variable domain (missing parts from reference TRBV25-1 and TRBJ1-4): EADIYQTPRYLVIGTGKKITLECSQTMGHDKMYWYQQDPGMELHLIHYSYGVNSTEKGDLSSESTVSRIRTEHFPLTLESARPSHTSQYLCASKVSGKLFFGSGTQLSVL.

The rearrangement uses TRBV28 and TRBJ1-1, with D maybe TRBD1 (5 bases). Trimming took off 5 bases at V and 5 bases at J, with 24 bases between the two ends. Germline CDR1 and CDR2: MDHEN and SYDVKM. CDR3 length: 17 amino acids. This chain's CDR3 is CASSPGAFGGGSTEAFF. CDR3 sequence (DNA): TGTGCCAGCAGTCCTGGGGCCTTCGGGGGAGGTTCAACTGAAGCTTTCTTT.

The table lists this clone with many counts. The chain links TRBV19 to TRBJ2-3, with 9 bases aligning to TRBD2. J gave up 2 bases and V 6 bases, and 3 bases lay outside the gene matches. CDR1 is LNHDA, CDR2 SQIVND, per germline (reference sequence). The CDR3 runs 14 residues. The chain's CDR3 is CASRVAGVTDTQYF. Written as DNA, the CDR3 is TGTGCCAGTAGGGTAGCGGGAGTCACAGATACGCAGTATTTT.

The chain combines TRBV19 with TRBJ2-2; D perhaps matches TRBD2 (6 bases). The CDR3 is 16 amino acids. Germline V gives CDR1 LNHDA, CDR2 SQIVND (reference sequence). Trimming cost V 7 bases and J 2 bases, with 17 bases left between them. This chain's CDR3 is CASNPPTSGNTGELFF. The CDR3 bases are TGTGCCAGTAACCCACCGACTAGTGGTAACACCGGGGAGCTGTTTTTT.

The chain uses TRBV23-1 and TRBJ2-7, with TRBD1 matching over 11 bases. TRBV23-1 is noted as an ORF with a role that remains uncertain. The CDR3 is 14 residues long. With 6 bases clipped from V and 2 bases from J, the junction kept 3 bases outside the gene matches. The CDR3 is CASRGDRGTYEQYF. As DNA, the CDR3 is TGCGCCAGCAGGGGGGACAGGGGGACCTACGAGCAGTACTTC.

The CDR3 nucleotides are TGCAGCTTGTTGAAACAGGGGGCGAGGGGCTACACCTTC. It is translated as CSLLKQGARGYTF. The V call is TRBV29-1, the J call TRBJ1-2; TRBD1 matches 9 bases. Germline V CDR1 and CDR2: SQVTM, ANQGSEA. The trim removed 8 bases at V and 8 bases at J, leaving 12 bases unmatched. CDR3 length: 13 residues.

The chain couples TRBV19 to TRBJ2-2; the match to TRBD2 covers 9 bases. The junction had 13 bases not matched to a gene; V was cut back by 5 bases and J by 6 bases. The CDR3 spans 17 residues. CDR1 is LNHDA and CDR2 is SQIVND in the germline V gene (reference sequence). This CDR3 reads CASSLPGLAKGAGELFF. In nucleotides, the CDR3 is TGTGCCAGTAGTCTCCCGGGACTAGCCAAGGGGGCCGGGGAGCTGTTTTTT.

This clone has at least ten counts. This chain connects TRBV6-5 to TRBJ1-6, with unresolved D. The CDR3 runs to 14 residues. Looked up from germline, CDR1 is MNHEY and CDR2 is SVGAGI. The V end was cut by 6 bases, the J end by 8 bases, with 14 bases between. In DNA form, the CDR3 reads TGTGCCAGCAGCCCGTTTGGGCTGGATTCACCCCTCCACTTT. It specifies CASSPFGLDSPLHF.

CDR3 in amino acids: CASSPDGSNTGELFF. In DNA form, the CDR3 reads TGTGCCAGCTCGCCTGACGGGTCGAACACCGGGGAGCTGTTTTTT. The chain uses TRBV18 and TRBJ2-2; no clear D gene. From germline, CDR1 is KGHSH and CDR2 LQKENI. This CDR3 region has 15 residues. Trimming pared 6 bases from V and 0 bases from J, leaving 11 bases between.

V and J are TRBV9 and TRBJ2-3, with 10 bases aligning to TRBD2. Germline lookup yields CDR1 SGDLS and CDR2 YYNGEE. The trim removed 1 base at V and 6 bases at J, leaving 5 bases unmatched. The length of the CDR3 is 15 residues. CDR3: CASSVSGLAVDTQYF. CDR3 sequence (DNA): TGTGCCAGCAGCGTATCTGGACTAGCGGTCGATACGCAGTATTTT. The full variable domain, completed using reference TRBV9 and TRBJ2-3, is DSGVTQTPKHLITATGQRVTLRCSPRSGDLSVYWYQQSLDQGLQFLIQYYNGEERAKGNILERFSAQQFPDLHSELNLSSLELGDSALYFCASSVSGLAVDTQYFGPGTRLTVL.

The chain uses TRBV19 and TRBJ2-7; TRBD1 agrees at 7 bases. Trimming at V came to 4 bases and at J to 6 bases, leaving 6 bases not matched to a gene. The CDR3 covers 13 residues. CDR1 and CDR2 from the germline V gene are LNHDA and SQIVND (reference sequence). The CDR3 loop is CASSTPTGSEQYF. DNA of the CDR3: TGTGCCAGTAGTACCCCGACAGGGTCCGAGCAGTACTTC.

The table lists this clone with a count of one. The rearrangement joins TRBV7-9 to TRBJ1-2; D may be TRBD1 (6 bases). Looked up from germline, CDR1 is SEHNR and CDR2 is FQNEAQ (reference sequence). This CDR3 has 16 amino acids. V was trimmed by 3 bases and J by 7 bases, leaving 21 bases between them. The CDR3 region is CASSLGSDRNVGGYTF. CDR3 coding DNA: TGTGCCAGCAGCTTGGGAAGCGACAGGAACGTTGGTGGCTACACCTTC.

Only one count was recorded for this clone. This rearrangement joins TRBV10-1 to TRBJ2-5, with D maybe TRBD2 (7 bases). The germline V and J ends were trimmed by 5 bases and 6 bases, with 13 bases remaining between them. CDR3 length equals 13 residues. The germline gives CDR1 WNHNN, CDR2 SYGVQD (reference sequence). The CDR3 DNA reads TGCGCCAGCAGTTCGGGGGGCTCGAAGACCCAGTACTTC. Amino acids: CASSSGGSKTQYF.

V and J are TRBV7-6 and TRBJ1-4, with 7 bases lining up with TRBD1. The length of the CDR3 is 18 residues. V lost 3 bases and J lost 1; bases outside the gene matches: 11. Germline values: CDR1 SGHVS, CDR2 FNYEAQ. The chain's CDR3 is CASSLDSTGPVTNEKLFF. The CDR3 DNA sequence: TGTGCCAGCAGCTTGGACTCGACAGGGCCAGTAACTAATGAAAAACTGTTTTTT.

The chain combines TRBV10-1 with TRBJ2-2; D is perhaps TRBD2 (5 bases). Trimming took off 9 bases at V and 5 bases at J, with 19 bases between the two ends. The CDR3 spans 15 residues. Germline V CDR1 and CDR2: WNHNN, SYGVQD (reference sequence). CDR3 region: CASSREPRKTGELFF. The DNA of the CDR3 is TGCGCCAGTTCCCGGGAACCTAGAAAGACCGGGGAGCTGTTTTTT.

The table lists this clone with a few counts. The chain recombines TRBV21-1 with TRBJ2-7; the table assigns TRBD2, which was not confirmed against the DNA. TRBV21-1 is flagged as a pseudogene. This CDR3 contains 15 residues. The CDR3 DNA sequence: TGTGCCAGCAGCAAAGGGACTAAATATCGTGGCGGGTGGTACTTC. Protein: CASSKGTKYRGGWYF.

V is TRBV19 and J is TRBJ1-2; weak D call: TRBD1 (5 bases). There are 15 residues in the CDR3. The V and J ends lost 5 bases and 3 bases respectively, with 16 bases between them. CDR1 is LNHDA and CDR2 is SQIVND in the germline V gene (reference sequence). CDR3 loop: CASSAPVGRDYGYTF. The CDR3 DNA is TGTGCCAGTAGTGCCCCCGTGGGGCGCGACTATGGCTACACCTTC.

This rearrangement joins TRBV7-9 to TRBJ2-5; D perhaps matches TRBD1 (7 bases). The germline V and J ends were trimmed by 7 bases and 5 bases, with 20 bases remaining between them. The CDR3 consists of 15 residues. In germline, CDR1 is SEHNR, CDR2 FQNEAQ (reference sequence). The CDR3 spells CASISQGGSAETQYF. The CDR3 DNA is TGTGCCAGCATCTCCCAGGGGGGATCGGCCGAGACCCAGTACTTC.